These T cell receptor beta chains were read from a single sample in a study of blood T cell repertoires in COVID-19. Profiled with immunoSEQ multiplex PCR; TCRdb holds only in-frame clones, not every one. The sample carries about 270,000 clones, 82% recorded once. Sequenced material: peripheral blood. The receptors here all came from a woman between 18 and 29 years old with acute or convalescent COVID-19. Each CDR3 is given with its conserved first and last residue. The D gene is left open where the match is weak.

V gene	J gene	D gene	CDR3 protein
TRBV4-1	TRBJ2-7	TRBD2	CASSQEGTSGSRYEQYF
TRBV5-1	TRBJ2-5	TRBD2	CASVGLAGTETQYF
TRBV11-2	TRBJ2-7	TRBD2	CASSLIRTSGLSSYEQYF
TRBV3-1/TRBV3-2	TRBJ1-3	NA	CASSQSVRAGSGNTIYF
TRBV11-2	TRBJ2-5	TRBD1	CASSLSAGGRETQYF
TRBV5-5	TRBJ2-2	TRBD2	CASSSLGRAGTGELFF
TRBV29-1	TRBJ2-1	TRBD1	CSVEDGTGYAWNEQFF
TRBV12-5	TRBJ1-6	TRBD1	CASGMDRVVSPLHF
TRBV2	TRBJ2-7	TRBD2	CASSDIAGPYEQYF
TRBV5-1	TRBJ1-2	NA	CASSYDTNYGYTF
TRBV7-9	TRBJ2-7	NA	CASSFGGREQYF
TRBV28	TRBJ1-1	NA	CASSAPGGFGGEAFF
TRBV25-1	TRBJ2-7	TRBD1	CASGGQGRYEQYF
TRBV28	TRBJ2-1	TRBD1	CASSGTGYSSYNEQFF
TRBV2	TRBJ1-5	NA	CASRRQDPWSNQPQHF
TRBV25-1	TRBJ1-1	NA	CASSAYTEAFF
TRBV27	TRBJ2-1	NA	CASSFRGLRNNEQFF
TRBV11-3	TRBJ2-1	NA	CASGSTSYNEQFF
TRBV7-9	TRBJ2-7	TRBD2	CASSGGTSGSYEQYF
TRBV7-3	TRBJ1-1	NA	CASSFEEGTEAFF
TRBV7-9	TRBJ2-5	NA	CASRRGNQLQETQYF
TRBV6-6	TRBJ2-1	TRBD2	CASSGLAGGSYNEQFF
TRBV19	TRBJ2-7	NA	CASSIWEDEQYF
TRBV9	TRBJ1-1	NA	CASSVTGSNTEAFF
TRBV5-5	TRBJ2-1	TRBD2	CASSFPLLAGVVYNEQFF
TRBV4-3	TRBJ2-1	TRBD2	CASSQDIGRERVNEQFF
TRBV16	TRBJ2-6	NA	CASSPAQSGANVLTF
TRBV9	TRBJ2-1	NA	CASSIQSQAGEQFF
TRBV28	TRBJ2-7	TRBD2	CAGAGTSGMREQYF
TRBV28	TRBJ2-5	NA	CASSFLLGGETQYF
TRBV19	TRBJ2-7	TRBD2	CASSMGTSGRREQYF
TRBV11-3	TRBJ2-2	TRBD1	CASSGDRGNGELFF
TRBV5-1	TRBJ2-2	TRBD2	CASSSKLAGGYGELFF
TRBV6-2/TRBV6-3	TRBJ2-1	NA	CASSPLIRGSEQFF
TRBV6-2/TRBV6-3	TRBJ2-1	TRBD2	CASSYRTSGREGEQFF
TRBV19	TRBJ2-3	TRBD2	CASTRTSGRADTQYF
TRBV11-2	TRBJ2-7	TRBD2	CASSFNSGSVYEQYF
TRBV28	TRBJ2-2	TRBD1	CASRSRGLGTGELFF
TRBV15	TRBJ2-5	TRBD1	CATSRGTGIETQYF
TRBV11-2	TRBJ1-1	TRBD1	CASSQRTGGDSILAFF
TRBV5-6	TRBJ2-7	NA	CASSLPGQEYEQYF
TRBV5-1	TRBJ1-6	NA	CASRGALESPLHF